A selection of T cell receptor beta chains follows, all from one sample in a study of T cells in narcolepsy. The table came from immunoSEQ multiplex PCR; TCRdb's copy has only in-frame clones and leaves some out. The data show roughly 9,800 clones, with roughly 65% seen just once and approximately 22% held by the top ten. The sequencing sample was made of CD45RA- memory CD8+ T cells from PBMCs. The receptors come from a human donor with narcolepsy. CDR3s include the opening cysteine and the closing phenylalanine or tryptophan. The D gene is left open where the match is weak. Rows give clone size only sometimes, using once, few, many, or a class for an expanded clone.

d_call: -
j_call: TRBJ2-5
v_call: TRBV7-2
clone_size: -
cdr3_length: 12
cdr3_nt: TGTGCCAGCAGCCGGTCTCAAGAGACCCAGTACTTC
cdr3_aa: CASSRSQETQYF

d_call: TRBD2
j_call: TRBJ2-1
v_call: TRBV7-6
clone_size: -
cdr3_length: 13
cdr3_nt: TGTGCCAGCGAACGGGAGGGGGACAATGAGCAGTTCTTC
cdr3_aa: CASEREGDNEQFF

d_call: -
j_call: TRBJ2-3
v_call: TRBV7-6
clone_size: -
cdr3_length: 11
cdr3_nt: TGTGCCAGCAGCGTCACAGATACGCAGTATTTT
cdr3_aa: CASSVTDTQYF

d_call: -
j_call: TRBJ2-5
v_call: TRBV11-3
clone_size: once
cdr3_length: 13
cdr3_nt: TGTGCCAGCAGCTTAACCGTTCGGGAGACCCAGTACTTC
cdr3_aa: CASSLTVRETQYF

d_call: TRBD1
j_call: TRBJ2-7
v_call: TRBV6-5
clone_size: few
cdr3_length: 13
cdr3_nt: TGTGCCAGCAGTTACTTGGACAGGGGCGAGCAGTACTTC
cdr3_aa: CASSYLDRGEQYF

d_call: TRBD2
j_call: TRBJ2-3
v_call: TRBV19
clone_size: -
cdr3_length: 14
cdr3_nt: TGTGCCAGTAGTCCATGGACTAGCCATGATACGCAGTATTTT
cdr3_aa: CASSPWTSHDTQYF

d_call: -
j_call: TRBJ2-3
v_call: TRBV7-9
clone_size: -
cdr3_length: 16
cdr3_nt: TGTGCCAGCAGCCCCGCACAACAGGGTGGGGCAGATACGCAGTATTTT
cdr3_aa: CASSPAQQGGADTQYF

d_call: -
j_call: TRBJ2-7
v_call: TRBV4-3
clone_size: few
cdr3_length: 15
cdr3_nt: TGCGCCAGCAGCCAAGCCACCTCGGAGCAATACGAGCAGTACTTC
cdr3_aa: CASSQATSEQYEQYF

d_call: -
j_call: TRBJ2-7
v_call: TRBV5-1
clone_size: -
cdr3_length: 13
cdr3_nt: TGCGCCAGCAGCCCCGATGATGGTTACGAGCAGTACTTC
cdr3_aa: CASSPDDGYEQYF

d_call: -
j_call: TRBJ2-1
v_call: TRBV7-9
clone_size: -
cdr3_length: 13
cdr3_nt: TGTGCCAGCAGCCAGAGCTCCTACAATGAGCAGTTCTTC
cdr3_aa: CASSQSSYNEQFF

d_call: -
j_call: TRBJ1-1
v_call: TRBV4-2
clone_size: -
cdr3_length: 15
cdr3_nt: TGTGCCAGCAGCTCAGGGGTCTTCGATGGCACTGAAGCTTTCTTT
cdr3_aa: CASSSGVFDGTEAFF

d_call: -
j_call: TRBJ1-2
v_call: TRBV5-4
clone_size: -
cdr3_length: 17
cdr3_nt: TGTGCCAGCAGCTTGGGAAGGACAGTATCAGAGGACTATGGCTACACCTTC
cdr3_aa: CASSLGRTVSEDYGYTF

d_call: -
j_call: TRBJ2-7
v_call: TRBV9
clone_size: -
cdr3_length: 14
cdr3_nt: TGTGCCAGCAGCGAGGGGGACTACACCTACGAGCAGTACTTC
cdr3_aa: CASSEGDYTYEQYF

d_call: -
j_call: TRBJ2-7
v_call: TRBV7-1
clone_size: -
cdr3_length: 16
cdr3_nt: TGTGCCAGCAGCTTCCAGGGTGGATTTAGCTCCTACGAGCAGTACTTC
cdr3_aa: CASSFQGGFSSYEQYF

d_call: -
j_call: TRBJ2-6
v_call: TRBV6-5
clone_size: -
cdr3_length: 16
cdr3_nt: TGTGCCAGCAGTTACTCGGGTGGCTCTGGGGCCAACGTCCTGACTTTC
cdr3_aa: CASSYSGGSGANVLTF

d_call: TRBD2
j_call: TRBJ2-7
v_call: TRBV4-2
clone_size: few
cdr3_length: 16
cdr3_nt: TGTGCCAGCAGCCACTCTACTAGCGGGAGTCTCTACGAGCAGTACTTC
cdr3_aa: CASSHSTSGSLYEQYF

d_call: TRBD1
j_call: TRBJ1-4
v_call: TRBV28
clone_size: -
cdr3_length: 18
cdr3_nt: TGTGCCAGCAGTTCGTCCGGGACAGGGCTCCACGGGAATGAAAAACTGTTTTTT
cdr3_aa: CASSSSGTGLHGNEKLFF

d_call: -
j_call: TRBJ1-2
v_call: TRBV7-9
clone_size: -
cdr3_length: 12
cdr3_nt: TGTGCCAGCAGCTTAGGAGGGGGAGGCTACACCTTC
cdr3_aa: CASSLGGGGYTF

d_call: TRBD2
j_call: TRBJ2-1
v_call: TRBV15
clone_size: -
cdr3_length: 16
cdr3_nt: TGTGCCACCAGCAGAGATCGCGGACTAGGGTTCGATGAGCAGTTCTTC
cdr3_aa: CATSRDRGLGFDEQFF

d_call: TRBD2
j_call: TRBJ2-7
v_call: TRBV4-3
clone_size: -
cdr3_length: 14
cdr3_nt: TGCGCCAGCAGCCTTTGGACTAGCTCCTACGAGCAGTACTTC
cdr3_aa: CASSLWTSSYEQYF

d_call: -
j_call: TRBJ2-7
v_call: TRBV7-7
clone_size: -
cdr3_length: 13
cdr3_nt: TGTGCCAGCAGCTTTGCCGGTTCCTACGAGCAGTACTTC
cdr3_aa: CASSFAGSYEQYF

d_call: -
j_call: TRBJ2-1
v_call: TRBV29-1
clone_size: once
cdr3_length: 14
cdr3_nt: TGCAGCGTTGAAGATCTTGACGTATTGGTTGAGCAGTTCTTC
cdr3_aa: CSVEDLDVLVEQFF

d_call: -
j_call: TRBJ2-7
v_call: TRBV27
clone_size: -
cdr3_length: 13
cdr3_nt: TGTGCCAGCAGTGCCACTAGCTCCTACGAGCAGTACTTC
cdr3_aa: CASSATSSYEQYF

d_call: -
j_call: TRBJ2-1
v_call: TRBV11-3
clone_size: -
cdr3_length: 15
cdr3_nt: TGTGCCAGCAGCTTAAATCGGGGCAGATACAATGAGCAGTTCTTC
cdr3_aa: CASSLNRGRYNEQFF

d_call: TRBD1
j_call: TRBJ2-7
v_call: TRBV5-4
clone_size: -
cdr3_length: 14
cdr3_nt: TGTGCCAGCAGCCAAGATGAGGGACAGACACCGCAGTACTTC
cdr3_aa: CASSQDEGQTPQYF

d_call: -
j_call: TRBJ1-1
v_call: TRBV5-4
clone_size: -
cdr3_length: 13
cdr3_nt: TGTGCCAGCAGCTTACAGGGTGCCCGGGAAGCTTTCTTT
cdr3_aa: CASSLQGAREAFF

d_call: -
j_call: TRBJ2-2
v_call: TRBV10-3
clone_size: -
cdr3_length: 16
cdr3_nt: TGTGCCATCTTTCGTCTCGTCTCCGGGAACACCGGGGAGCTGTTTTTT
cdr3_aa: CAIFRLVSGNTGELFF

d_call: TRBD2
j_call: TRBJ2-5
v_call: TRBV11-3
clone_size: -
cdr3_length: 17
cdr3_nt: TGTGCCAGCAGCTTCGGGACTAGCGGGGGAGGGACAGAGACCCAGTACTTC
cdr3_aa: CASSFGTSGGGTETQYF

d_call: -
j_call: TRBJ1-5
v_call: TRBV6-6
clone_size: -
cdr3_length: 11
cdr3_nt: TGTGCCAGCAGTAACGGCCAGCCCCAGCATTTT
cdr3_aa: CASSNGQPQHF

d_call: TRBD2
j_call: TRBJ2-1
v_call: TRBV19
clone_size: -
cdr3_length: 14
cdr3_nt: TGTGCCAGTAGGATGCCTAGCGGGTACAATGAGCAGTTCTTC
cdr3_aa: CASRMPSGYNEQFF

d_call: -
j_call: TRBJ2-1
v_call: TRBV11-3
clone_size: -
cdr3_length: 13
cdr3_nt: TGTGCCAGCAGCCCTCTCGGTTACAATGAGCAGTTCTTC
cdr3_aa: CASSPLGYNEQFF

d_call: -
j_call: TRBJ2-1
v_call: TRBV6-5
clone_size: -
cdr3_length: 14
cdr3_nt: TGTGCCAGCAGTGCCCTAGCGTGGAACAATGAGCAGTTCTTC
cdr3_aa: CASSALAWNNEQFF